A single sample is the source of the 9 T cell receptor beta chains below, sequenced in a study of blood T cell repertoires in COVID-19. TCRdb's copy holds only in-frame clones and misses some; the assay was immunoSEQ multiplex PCR. The repertoire has approximately 240,000 clones, roughly 87% of them found once; the top ten carry under 6.5%. Sequences were obtained from PBMCs or T cells enriched from blood (not recorded which). All receptors derive from a woman between 25 and 40 years old with acute COVID-19.

The genes are TRBV4-2 and TRBJ2-1, with 8 bases fitting TRBD2. CDR3 size: 15 residues. The V gene end was trimmed by 6 bases and the J gene end by 11 bases; junction bases not matched to a gene: 15. CDR1 is LGHNA, CDR2 YNFKEQ, per germline. This chain's CDR3 is CASRLDPAGDHKQFF. CDR3 in DNA: TGTGCCAGCAGACTCGATCCAGCGGGGGACCACAAGCAGTTCTTC.

The chain employs TRBV19 and TRBJ2-7, with D possibly matching TRBD2 (7 bases). This CDR3 contains 16 residues. The V gene's germline CDR1 is LNHDA and CDR2 SQIVND (reference sequence). V was cut by 6 bases and J by 1 base, with 19 bases left in between. The DNA for the CDR3 is TGTGCCAGTAGCGTGAACCGGGGGGCGTATTCCTACGAGCAGTACTTC. It codes for CASSVNRGAYSYEQYF.

As regards this clone: A much larger clone differs by one base, so this may be a read error. Other DNA sequences from this sample encode an identical CDR3 as well. The chain uses TRBV28 and TRBJ2-7; no reliable D call. V lost 4 bases, J lost 4 bases, and 5 bases lay in between. This CDR3 has 11 residues. Germline assignment: CDR1 MDHEN and CDR2 SYDVKM. The CDR3 DNA reads TGTGCCAGCAGTTCCTTTTACGAGCAGTACTTC. Translation: CASSSFYEQYF.

This chain uses TRBV5-1 with TRBJ1-2; a weak D match, TRBD1 (5 bases). V lost 0 bases to trimming and J lost 4 bases, with 13 bases between them. CDR1 SGHRS and CDR2 YFSETQ come from the germline V gene. The CDR3 runs to 15 residues. The CDR3 DNA reads TGCGCCAGCAGCTTGGGATTCGACAGCCCCTATGGCTACACCTTC. Translated, it gives CASSLGFDSPYGYTF.

The chain couples TRBV7-2 to TRBJ1-5; 7 bases align to TRBD1. Germline-derived CDR1 and CDR2 are SGHTA and FQGNSA. V lost 5 bases to trimming and J lost 4 bases; unmatched junction nucleotides: 5. This CDR3 has 14 residues. The CDR3 reads CASSDRTGNQPQHF. The CDR3 coding sequence is TGTGCCAGCAGCGACAGGACAGGAAATCAGCCCCAGCATTTT. The whole variable domain, filled in from reference TRBV7-2 and TRBJ1-5, reads GAGVSQSPSNKVTEKGKDVELRCDPISGHTALYWYRQSLGQGLEFLIYFQGNSAPDKSGLPSDRFSAERTGGSVSTLTIQRTQQEDSAVYLCASSDRTGNQPQHFGDGTRLSIL.

As for this clone: One end of the junction fails to match germline, which may point to a read error. The chain employs TRBV6-1 and TRBJ2-7; D perhaps matches TRBD1 (6 bases). The CDR3 is 14 amino acids. Germline CDR1 is MNHNS and CDR2 is SASEGT. As DNA, the CDR3 is TGTGCCAGCAATGAACACAGACAGGTGTACGAGCAGTACTTC. This codes for CASNEHRQVYEQYF.

This sequence joins TRBV20-1 and TRBJ1-2; D remains ambiguous. Germline V lookup: CDR1 DFQATT, CDR2 SNEGSKA (reference sequence). The V and J ends lost 3 bases and 7 bases respectively, with 9 bases between them. The CDR3 covers 11 residues. The CDR3 sequence is CSASVSGGYTF. The CDR3 DNA follows: TGCAGTGCTAGCGTTTCGGGTGGCTACACCTTC.

The rearrangement links TRBV5-5 to TRBJ1-1; no definite D call. V was pared by 0 bases and J by 5 bases, with 20 bases between. The CDR3 has 17 residues. The germline V gene encodes CDR1 SGHKS and CDR2 YYEKEE (reference sequence). The CDR3 loop is CASSLGVLRGFETEAFF. In DNA, the CDR3 is TGTGCCAGCAGCTTGGGGGTTTTGAGAGGGTTCGAGACTGAAGCTTTCTTT.

The chain employs TRBV7-9 and TRBJ2-1; 7 nucleotides line up with TRBD1. J gave up 4 bases and V 5 bases, and 11 bases lay outside the gene matches. Germline V gene data show CDR1 as SEHNR and CDR2 as FQNEAQ (reference sequence). CDR3 length: 16 amino acids. Here the CDR3 reads CASSQTRDSEYNEQFF. For the CDR3, the DNA is TGTGCCAGCAGCCAAACCCGGGACAGTGAGTACAATGAGCAGTTCTTC.